The subject of this entry is one T cell receptor beta chain. Its antigen remains unidentified. The data originate from a study of T cell responses to AZD1222 COVID-19 vaccine. The study's findings and limits: White British ancestry dominated among donors, who included more females, and clonal diversity was possibly underestimated.

This CDR3 contains 14 residues. The germline V gene encodes CDR1 SGHRS and CDR2 YFSETQ. V lost 0 bases to trimming and J lost 2 bases, with 9 bases between them. Here immunoSEQ multiplex PCR was the method, and the copy in TCRdb shows in-frame clones only, minus some. Of roughly 200,000 clones in the sample, about 93% were seen once. This material consisted of peripheral blood, taken 28 days after the second dose of the MenACWY control vaccine. This receptor was identified in an adult who received the MenACWY meningococcal vaccine as a control. The J gene is TRBJ2-7, the V gene TRBV5-1; possibly TRBD2 for D (6 bases). The DNA for the CDR3 is TGCGCCAGCAGCTTGGGACTAGAGCCCTACGAGCAGTACTTC. Amino acids: CASSLGLEPYEQYF.